This T cell receptor beta chain was obtained from a study of identical twins. V lost 4 bases and J lost 1, with 20 bases in between. The germline gives CDR1 SGDLS, CDR2 YYNGEE. The CDR3 consists of 18 residues. cDNA molecules carried unique molecular identifiers, and template switching added a universal primer site. TCRdb called the 5' RACE reads again in MiXCR, with one record for every CDR3 protein. The profile shows about 240,000 distinct CDR3 sequences, around 7.6% of them singletons. These sequences were also reported in another study, on yellow fever vaccine responses in identical twins.

The chain couples TRBV9 to TRBJ2-2, with D maybe TRBD1 (5 bases). This TCR derives from a young woman in good health. The sample was CD8+ T cells sorted from blood. CDR3 amino acids: CASSSARMGQLNTGELFF. In nucleotides, the CDR3 is TGTGCCAGCAGCTCCGCGCGGATGGGGCAATTGAACACCGGGGAGCTGTTTTTT.